Given below is one TCR beta chain in context. Its antigen is unidentified. TCRdb's copy holds only in-frame clones and misses some; the assay was immunoSEQ multiplex PCR. The table records some 65,000 clones, about two thirds of them present only once. This sample is part of a study of PD-1 blockade in classical Hodgkin lymphoma. Study-wide results and limits: It was reported that newly diagnosed patients had less baseline TCR diversity than healthy donors. Factors driving the repertoire differences, possibly disease activity or prior therapy, remain undefined. It was CD4+ TCR diversity, not CD8+, that rose significantly by C4D1.

All patients relapsed after autologous stem cell transplantation, and brentuximab vedotin exposure varied. Germline assignment: CDR1 SGHDT and CDR2 YYEEEE. The CDR3 runs 16 residues. Trimming shortened V by 4 bases and J by 7 bases, and 21 bases separated the two germline ends. The sequence was obtained from a human donor with classical Hodgkin lymphoma. This rearrangement joins TRBV5-6 to TRBJ2-1; possible D gene TRBD2, 6 bases. Specimen: peripheral blood mononuclear cells (PBMCs), collected before the second cycle of nivolumab. The CDR3 coding sequence is TGTGCCAGCAGCAGCCCGTCTATGTGGAGGGCGAATGAGCAGTTCTTC. Protein: CASSSPSMWRANEQFF. Supplemented by reference TRBV5-6 and TRBJ2-1, the full variable domain reads DAGVTQSPTHLIKTRGQQVTLRCSPKSGHDTVSWYQQALGQGPQFIFQYYEEEERQRGNFPDRFSGHQFPNYSSELNVNALLLGDSALYLCASSSPSMWRANEQFFGPGTRLTVL.